This TCR beta chain was identified during a study of regulatory T cells in long-lasting Graves disease. About this clonotype itself: Its antigen is not known.

This CDR3 has 15 amino acids. V gave up 6 bases and J gave up 2 bases; unmatched junction bases: 4. Germline assignment: CDR1 MNHEY and CDR2 SVGEGT. The time point: persistent/refractory GD, antithyroid drugs over 5 years with positive TRAb. PBMC RNA was the source of the TCR library. The patient group derived from an endocrinology department in Xi'an, China. In building TCR beta libraries, iRepertoire HTBI primers were used together with Arm-PCR of CDR3 regions. Each CDR3 protein gets one entry after TCRdb re-called the multiplex PCR reads with MiXCR. Found here are fewer than 400,000 distinct CDR3 sequences, around 21% of them singletons; the top ten hold roughly 20%. Notes on the study in general: Relative to new patients (966), persistent patients exhibited greater sharing of public clonotypes (around 2,700). Tissue studied was limited to peripheral blood, excluding thyroid tissue. Preferential use of TRBV28, TRBJ1-2 and TRBJ2-5 was seen in persistent disease.

The sequencing used peripheral blood mononuclear cells (PBMCs), collected when the disease was refractory, from a patient treated with antithyroid drugs. This clonotype was obtained from a female donor with Graves disease. The chain employs TRBV6-2 or TRBV6-3 and TRBJ2-7; 13 nucleotides agree with TRBD2. The CDR3 region is CASRRTSGSTYEQYF. As DNA, the CDR3 is TGTGCCAGCAGAAGGACTAGCGGGAGTACCTACGAGCAGTACTTC.